One sample yielded the 4 T cell receptor beta chains listed below, sequenced in a study of OX40 agonist ivuxolimab in advanced cancers. Sequencing was performed with immunoSEQ multiplex PCR; in TCRdb, only in-frame clones are kept and a portion is missing. This sample carries more than 55,000 clones, roughly nine tenths of them seen once, and the ten largest clones take 11% to 15%. The source was CD4+ or CD8+ T cells sorted from blood, collected in a trial of the OX40 agonist ivuxolimab. All receptors derive from an adult with an advanced solid tumor such as melanoma, head and neck, liver or kidney cancer.

The rearrangement joins TRBV27 to TRBJ1-1; D perhaps matches TRBD1 (5 bases). The germline V gene encodes CDR1 MNHEY and CDR2 SMNVEV (reference sequence). Trimming pared 2 bases from V and 7 bases from J, leaving 17 bases between. This CDR3 contains 15 residues. The CDR3 DNA reads TGTGCCAGCAGTTTAGGTGGCCGGGGGACTAATGAAGCTTTCTTT. Encoded protein: CASSLGGRGTNEAFF.

The chain employs TRBV7-2 and TRBJ2-7, with 7 bases identical to TRBD2. Trimming at V came to 1 base and at J to 5 bases, leaving 8 bases not matched to a gene. Germline V lookup: CDR1 SGHTA, CDR2 FQGNSA. CDR3 length equals 15 residues. CDR3 nucleotides: TGTGCCAGCAGCTTAGAGGGAGGGAAATCCCACGAGCAGTACTTC. Its translation is CASSLEGGKSHEQYF.

The chain links TRBV6-5 to TRBJ2-5; possible D gene TRBD2, 5 bases. Germline V gene lookup returns CDR1 MNHEY and CDR2 SVGAGI. This CDR3 is 15 amino acids long. Trimming took off 2 bases at V and 5 bases at J, with 15 bases between the two ends. In DNA, the CDR3 is TGTGCCAGCAGTTACCGGAGTCTAGCTTGGGAGACCCAGTACTTC. Translation: CASSYRSLAWETQYF.

V gene TRBV19 combines with J gene TRBJ2-4, with D possibly TRBD2 on 7 matching bases. This CDR3 comprises 16 residues. V gave up 6 bases and J gave up 0 bases, with 15 bases separating them. Germline V gene data show CDR1 as LNHDA and CDR2 as SQIVND (reference sequence). CDR3 amino acids: CASSLGGGIAKNIQYF. CDR3 nucleotide sequence: TGTGCCAGTAGCCTAGGGGGGGGAATAGCCAAAAACATTCAGTACTTC. The whole variable domain, filled in from reference TRBV19 and TRBJ2-4, reads DGGITQSPKYLFRKEGQNVTLSCEQNLNHDAMYWYRQDPGQGLRLIYYSQIVNDFQKGDIAEGYSVSREKKESFPLTVTSAQKNPTAFYLCASSLGGGIAKNIQYFGAGTRLSVL.